The next 9 T cell receptor beta chains were all read from a single sample in a study of siplizumab effects on memory and regulatory T cells. Cells from the mixed lymphocyte reaction underwent coculture for under 7 days at 37 degrees C. Assay: immunoSEQ multiplex PCR; the TCRdb copy retains only in-frame clones and omits some. The data show about 15,000 clones, around 43% seen once. Antigens of these TCRs are unknown. Input material: CFSE-low (dividing) CD4+ T cells sorted from an allogeneic mixed lymphocyte reaction. These receptors originate from a human donor in good health; the cells came from an allogeneic mixed lymphocyte reaction. Some clones in this sample may be carry-over from other donors' samples.

This clone was observed a handful of times. The chain recombines TRBV30 with TRBJ2-7, with 7 bases aligning to TRBD2. Trimming at V came to 0 bases and at J to 8 bases, leaving 4 bases not matched to a gene. The germline V gene has CDR1 GTSNPN and CDR2 SVGIG (reference sequence). This CDR3 is built from 12 residues. The CDR3 nucleotides read TGTGCCTGGAGTGTATTTAGCGGGCAGCAGTACTTC. Amino acids: CAWSVFSGQQYF.

The chain joins TRBV6-5 to TRBJ2-3, with 11 positions matching TRBD1. Losses at the gene ends were 6 bases for V and 6 bases for J; bases not matched to a gene: 2. Per the germline V gene, CDR1 is MNHEY and CDR2 is SVGAGI. There are 13 residues in the CDR3. The CDR3 region has the DNA TGTGCCAGCAGCCGGGACAGGGGGGATACGCAGTATTTT. Translation gives CASSRDRGDTQYF.

The J gene is TRBJ1-2, the V gene TRBV30; tentative D call: TRBD1 (5 bases). Germline V lookup: CDR1 GTSNPN, CDR2 SVGIG (reference sequence). Trimming took off 5 bases at V and 8 bases at J, with 12 bases between the two ends. The CDR3 consists of 11 residues. CDR3 sequence: CAWGTGYGYTF. In DNA, the CDR3 is TGTGCCTGGGGGACGGGGTACGGCTACACCTTC.

This clone was seen a handful of times. The chain couples TRBV18 to TRBJ2-3; 7 nucleotides align to TRBD1. Looked up from germline, CDR1 is KGHSH and CDR2 is LQKENI. The CDR3 covers 15 residues. V dropped 3 bases and J dropped 4; count of bases not matched to a gene: 7. CDR3 sequence (DNA): TGTGCCAGCTCACCTTTGACAGGGAGCCCAGATACGCAGTATTTT. Translated, it gives CASSPLTGSPDTQYF.

This clone showed up just a few times. V is TRBV29-1 and J is TRBJ1-1; D unclear. The CDR3 is made up of 13 amino acids. V lost 4 bases to trimming and J lost 1 base, with 10 bases between them. Looked up from germline, CDR1 is SQVTM and CDR2 is ANQGSEA. CDR3 nucleotides: TGCAGCGTTGCTGAGAGCGGGAACACTGAAGCTTTCTTT. Protein sequence: CSVAESGNTEAFF.

The chain recombines TRBV5-4 with TRBJ2-2, with D possibly being TRBD1 (6 bases). This CDR3 comprises 14 residues. Germline V gives CDR1 SGHNT, CDR2 YYREEE (reference sequence). V was trimmed by 4 bases and J by 5 bases, leaving 12 bases between them. CDR3 coding DNA: TGTGCCAGCAGCCTACAGGGTTATACCGGGGAGCTGTTTTTT. It translates to CASSLQGYTGELFF.

The chain joins TRBV19 to TRBJ2-1, with TRBD1 as a possible D gene (6 bases). This CDR3 spans 14 amino acids. Trimming took off 3 bases at V and 9 bases at J, with 15 bases between the two ends. Germline CDR1 and CDR2: LNHDA and SQIVND (reference sequence). In DNA form, the CDR3 reads TGTGCCAGTAGTATCGGGGTGGGGGCCCGTGAGCAGTTCTTC. Encoded protein: CASSIGVGAREQFF.

By proportion, this clone is medium-sized. The chain has TRBV4-2 and TRBJ2-2; a weak D match, TRBD2 (7 bases). Germline CDR1 reads LGHNA; CDR2 reads YNFKEQ. V was pared by 1 base and J by 4 bases, with 13 bases between. The CDR3 is made up of 16 amino acids. In nucleotides, the CDR3 is TGTGCCAGCAGCCAAGGGGAGGGGGTCGTCACCGGGGAGCTGTTTTTT. It translates to CASSQGEGVVTGELFF.

There are many counts of this clone. The CDR3 spells CASSPQGQGEQFF. CDR3 bases: TGCGCCAGCAGCCCCCAAGGGCAGGGTGAGCAGTTCTTC. The rearrangement joins TRBV5-1 to TRBJ2-1; D perhaps matches TRBD1 (5 bases). V dropped 4 bases and J dropped 9 bases, with 14 bases sitting between them. The germline CDR1 and CDR2 sequences are SGHRS and YFSETQ. This CDR3 contains 13 residues.